The present T cell receptor (beta chain) was sequenced within a study of cytomegalovirus exposure and HLA in healthy donors. Overall study context: Earlier sequencing of about 200 million T cells yielded nearly 120 million unique TCR beta sequences.

Primers included in the PCR were 60 Vbeta and 13 Jbeta primers. Data came from immunoSEQ multiplex PCR; TCRdb stores just in-frame clones and leaves some out. The sample has under 85,000 clones. Study results and limitations: The sole available immune exposure information was CMV serostatus.

Remarks on this clone: Its antigen is currently unknown.

The CDR3 length is 12 residues. V trimming: 4 bases; J trimming: 11 bases; junction bases outside the gene matches: 6. CDR1 and CDR2 from the germline V gene are LGHNA and YNFKEQ. This receptor was identified in a boy aged 5 to 17 in good health and CMV-seronegative. This chain joins TRBV4-2 and TRBJ2-5; the match to TRBD1 covers 8 bases. The specimen sequenced was PBMCs. CDR3 protein: CASSPNRGEQYF. CDR3 nucleotides: TGTGCCAGCAGCCCTAACAGGGGGGAGCAGTACTTC.